One sample yielded the 3 T cell receptor beta chains listed below, sequenced in a study of CD8+CD57+ T cells in acquired aplastic anemia. The sequenced patients had an expansion of CD8+CD57+ cells seen by flow cytometry. Template material for TCR beta VDJ and CDR3 profiling consisted of genomic DNA. A single record per CDR3 protein comes from TCRdb applying MiXCR to the reads. The sample contains around 290,000 distinct CDR3 sequences, roughly 61% of which appear only once. The sequenced sample consisted of sorted CD4+, CD8+, or CD8+CD57+ T cells (not recorded which) from PBMCs. Every receptor here comes from a human donor with aplastic anemia.

The chain recombines TRBV7-2 with TRBJ2-5, with D tentatively TRBD1 (5 bases). Trimming removed 8 bases at V and 4 bases at J, with 14 bases between. The CDR3 runs to 13 residues. Germline V gene lookup returns CDR1 SGHTA and CDR2 FQGNSA. The CDR3 spells CASGATGSETQYF. The DNA for the CDR3 is TGTGCCAGCGGCGCAACAGGTTCAGAGACCCAGTACTTC.

The rearrangement joins TRBV27 to TRBJ1-4, with TRBD1 matching 9 bases. Germline trimming cut 6 bases from V and 6 bases from J; bases unmatched to any gene: 8. Germline V gene sequence: CDR1 MNHEY, CDR2 SMNVEV (reference sequence). The CDR3 extends over 15 amino acids. The CDR3 is CASRAQQGAYEKLFF. The DNA of the CDR3 is TGTGCCAGCAGGGCCCAACAGGGGGCGTATGAAAAACTGTTTTTT.

The table lists this clonotype with many counts. The gene calls are TRBV3-1 and TRBJ1-6; D may be TRBD1 (6 bases). With 2 bases removed from V and 8 bases from J, the gap between germline ends came to 13 bases. The CDR3 length is 15 residues. Germline lookup yields CDR1 LGHDT and CDR2 YNNKEL (reference sequence). The CDR3 region has the DNA TGTGCCAGCAGCCAATTAAGGGGGGGGGATTCACCCCTCCACTTT. Its protein is CASSQLRGGDSPLHF.